The sequence of this T cell receptor beta chain was determined in a study of blood T cell repertoires in COVID-19. Overall study: PBMCs, B-cell-depleted T cells, or T cells were the source of the cDNA or gDNA that made up the material.

In Seattle, patients joined the study during active infection and were tracked longitudinally. Per the original data handling: Reference gene primer amplification in the assay estimated nucleated cell counts. The protocol was immunoSEQ multiplex PCR, while the TCRdb copy is restricted to in-frame clones and leaves out a portion. Clone size and the V and J calls come from that table; the DNA yielded D and trimming. The repertoire consists of over 150,000 clones, with about 93% occurring once and the leading ten covering 0.76%. Trimming removed 2 bases at V and 8 bases at J, with 21 bases between. Germline assignment: CDR1 SGHAT and CDR2 FQNNGV. This CDR3 contains 16 residues.

Sequences were obtained from peripheral blood. This receptor was taken from a man between 25 and 39 years old with COVID-19, enrolled during active disease. This chain connects TRBV11-2 to TRBJ1-2; D is unresolved. CDR3 sequence: CASSLLVTSYSSGYTF. CDR3 sequence (DNA): TGTGCCAGCAGCTTATTAGTTACTTCCTACTCTTCCGGCTACACCTTC.